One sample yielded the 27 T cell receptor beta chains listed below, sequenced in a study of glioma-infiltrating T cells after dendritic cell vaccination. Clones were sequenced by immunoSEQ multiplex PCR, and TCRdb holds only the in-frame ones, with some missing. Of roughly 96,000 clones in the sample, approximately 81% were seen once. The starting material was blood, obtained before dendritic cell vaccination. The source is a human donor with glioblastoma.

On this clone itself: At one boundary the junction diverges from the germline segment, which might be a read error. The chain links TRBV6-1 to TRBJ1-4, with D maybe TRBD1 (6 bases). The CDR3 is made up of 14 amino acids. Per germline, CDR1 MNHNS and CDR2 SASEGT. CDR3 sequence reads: CASSEVGAPGELFF. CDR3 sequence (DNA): TGTGCCAGCAGCGAAGTGGGGGCCCCTGGTGAACTGTTTTTT.

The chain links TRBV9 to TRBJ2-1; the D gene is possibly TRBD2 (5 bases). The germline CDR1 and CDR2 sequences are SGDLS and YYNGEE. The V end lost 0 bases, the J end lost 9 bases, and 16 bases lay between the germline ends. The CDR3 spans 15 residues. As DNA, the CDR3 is TGTGCCAGCAGCGTAGGAGGGTTTCGCGGACCTGAGCAGTTCTTC. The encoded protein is CASSVGGFRGPEQFF.

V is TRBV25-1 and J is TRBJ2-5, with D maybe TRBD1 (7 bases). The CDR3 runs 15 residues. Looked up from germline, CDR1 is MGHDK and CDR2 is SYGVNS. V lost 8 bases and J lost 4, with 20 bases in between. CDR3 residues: CASGRTTGAPETQYF. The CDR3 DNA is TGTGCCAGCGGACGGACTACAGGGGCCCCAGAGACCCAGTACTTC.

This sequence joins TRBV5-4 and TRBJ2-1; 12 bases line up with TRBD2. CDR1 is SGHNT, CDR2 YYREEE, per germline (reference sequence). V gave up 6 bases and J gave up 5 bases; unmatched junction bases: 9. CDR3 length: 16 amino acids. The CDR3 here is CASKSGLAGTHNEQFF. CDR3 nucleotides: TGTGCCAGCAAATCCGGACTAGCGGGGACCCACAATGAGCAGTTCTTC.

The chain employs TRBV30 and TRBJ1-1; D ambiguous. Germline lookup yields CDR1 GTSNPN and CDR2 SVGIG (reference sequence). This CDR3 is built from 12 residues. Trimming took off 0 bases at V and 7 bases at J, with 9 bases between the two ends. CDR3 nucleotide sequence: TGTGCCTGGAGTGTATACAGTCATGAAGCTTTCTTT. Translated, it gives CAWSVYSHEAFF.

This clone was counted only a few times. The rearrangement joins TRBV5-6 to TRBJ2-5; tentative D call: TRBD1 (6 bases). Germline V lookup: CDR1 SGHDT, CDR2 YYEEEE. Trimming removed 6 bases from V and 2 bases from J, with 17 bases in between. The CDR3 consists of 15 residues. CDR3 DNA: TGTGCCAGCACCCTATCAGGGGCGCCTCAAGAGACCCAGTACTTC. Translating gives CASTLSGAPQETQYF.

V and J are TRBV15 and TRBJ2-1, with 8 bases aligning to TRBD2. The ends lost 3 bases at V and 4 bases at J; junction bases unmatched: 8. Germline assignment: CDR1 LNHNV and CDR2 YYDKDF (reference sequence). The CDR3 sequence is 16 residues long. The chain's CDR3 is CATSRSLAGGYNEQFF. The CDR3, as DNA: TGTGCCACCAGCAGGAGTTTGGCGGGAGGTTACAATGAGCAGTTCTTC.

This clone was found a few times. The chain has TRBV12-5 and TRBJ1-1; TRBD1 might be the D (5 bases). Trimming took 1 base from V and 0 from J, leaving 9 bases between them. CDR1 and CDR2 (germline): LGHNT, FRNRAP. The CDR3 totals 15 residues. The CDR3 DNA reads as TGTGCTAGTGGTTTGGGACAGACATTGAACACTGAAGCTTTCTTT. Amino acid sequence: CASGLGQTLNTEAFF.

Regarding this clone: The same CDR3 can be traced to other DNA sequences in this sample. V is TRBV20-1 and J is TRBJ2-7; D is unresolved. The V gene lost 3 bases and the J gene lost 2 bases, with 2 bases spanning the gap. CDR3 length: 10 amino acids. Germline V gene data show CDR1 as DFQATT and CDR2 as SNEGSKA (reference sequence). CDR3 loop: CSASTYEQYF. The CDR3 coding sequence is TGCAGTGCTAGCACCTACGAGCAGTACTTC.

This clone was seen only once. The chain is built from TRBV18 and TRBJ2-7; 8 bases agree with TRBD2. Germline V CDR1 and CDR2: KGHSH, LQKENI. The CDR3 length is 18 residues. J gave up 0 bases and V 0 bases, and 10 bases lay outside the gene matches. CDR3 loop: CASSPPQAGARNSYEQYF. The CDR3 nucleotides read TGTGCCAGCTCACCACCGCAAGCGGGAGCCCGAAACTCCTACGAGCAGTACTTC.

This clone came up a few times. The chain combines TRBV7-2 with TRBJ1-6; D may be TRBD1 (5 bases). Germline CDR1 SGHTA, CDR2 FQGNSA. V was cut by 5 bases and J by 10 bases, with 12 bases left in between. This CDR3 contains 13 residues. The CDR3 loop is CASSPRRTSPLHF. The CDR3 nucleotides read TGTGCCAGCAGCCCGCGACGGACATCACCCCTCCACTTT.

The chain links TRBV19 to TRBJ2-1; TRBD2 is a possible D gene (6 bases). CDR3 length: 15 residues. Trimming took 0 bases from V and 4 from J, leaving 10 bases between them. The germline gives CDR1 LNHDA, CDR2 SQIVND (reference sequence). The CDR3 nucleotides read TGTGCCAGTAGTATAGAGGGGGGATTATACAATGAGCAGTTCTTC. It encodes CASSIEGGLYNEQFF.

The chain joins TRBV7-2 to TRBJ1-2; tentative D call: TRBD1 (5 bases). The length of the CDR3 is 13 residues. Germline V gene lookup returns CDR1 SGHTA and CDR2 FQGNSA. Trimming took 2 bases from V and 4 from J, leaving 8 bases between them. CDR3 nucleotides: TGTGCCAGCAGCTTATACCAGGGCTATGGCTACACCTTC. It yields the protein CASSLYQGYGYTF.

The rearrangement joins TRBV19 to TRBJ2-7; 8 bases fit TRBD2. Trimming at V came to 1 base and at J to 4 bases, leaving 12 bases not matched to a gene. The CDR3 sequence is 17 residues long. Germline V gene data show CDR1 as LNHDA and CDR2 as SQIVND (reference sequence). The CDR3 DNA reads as TGTGCCAGTAGTATAGGAGTCACTAGCGGAGGACGGTACGAGCAGTACTTC. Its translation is CASSIGVTSGGRYEQYF.

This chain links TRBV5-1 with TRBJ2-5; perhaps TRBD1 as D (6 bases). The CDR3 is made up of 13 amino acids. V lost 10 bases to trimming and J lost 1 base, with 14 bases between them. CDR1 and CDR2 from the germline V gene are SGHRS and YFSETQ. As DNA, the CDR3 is TGCGCCTCCCGAAAGACAGGCCAAGAGACCCAGTACTTC. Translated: CASRKTGQETQYF.

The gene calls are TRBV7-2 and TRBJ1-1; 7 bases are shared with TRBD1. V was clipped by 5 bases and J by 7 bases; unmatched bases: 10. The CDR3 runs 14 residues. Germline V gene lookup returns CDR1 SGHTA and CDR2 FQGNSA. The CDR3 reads CASSRRQGVFEAFF. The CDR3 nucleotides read TGTGCCAGCAGCCGACGACAGGGCGTATTTGAAGCTTTCTTT.

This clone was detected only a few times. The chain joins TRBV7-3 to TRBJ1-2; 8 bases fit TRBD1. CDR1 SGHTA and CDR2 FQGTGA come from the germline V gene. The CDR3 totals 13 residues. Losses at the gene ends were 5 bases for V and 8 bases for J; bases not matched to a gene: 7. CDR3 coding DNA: TGTGCCAGCAGCAAGGACAGGGAGGGAGGCTACACCTTC. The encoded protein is CASSKDREGGYTF.

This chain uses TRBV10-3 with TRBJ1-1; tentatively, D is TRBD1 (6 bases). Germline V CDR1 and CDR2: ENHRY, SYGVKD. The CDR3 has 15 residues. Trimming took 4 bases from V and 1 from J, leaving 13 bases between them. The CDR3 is CAISVSGVSNTEAFF. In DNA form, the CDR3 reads TGTGCCATCAGTGTTTCAGGGGTGTCGAACACTGAAGCTTTCTTT.

The CDR3 loop is CASSPPPGAFF. In DNA, the CDR3 is TGTGCCAGCAGTCCACCCCCCGGAGCTTTCTTT. This chain connects TRBV28 to TRBJ1-1; no clear D. CDR1 is MDHEN, CDR2 SYDVKM, per germline. V lost 5 bases and J lost 10, with 11 bases in between. The CDR3 totals 11 residues.

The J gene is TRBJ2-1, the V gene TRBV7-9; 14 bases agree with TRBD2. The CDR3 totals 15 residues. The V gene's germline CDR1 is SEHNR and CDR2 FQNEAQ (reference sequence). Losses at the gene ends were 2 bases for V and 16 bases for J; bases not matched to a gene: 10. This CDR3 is CASSLTSGLAGVRFF. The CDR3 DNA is TGTGCCAGCAGCTTAACCTCGGGACTAGCGGGAGTTCGTTTCTTC.

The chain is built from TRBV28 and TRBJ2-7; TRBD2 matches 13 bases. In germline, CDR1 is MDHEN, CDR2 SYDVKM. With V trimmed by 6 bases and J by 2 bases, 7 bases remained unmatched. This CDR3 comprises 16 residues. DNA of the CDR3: TGTGCCAGCAGACGGACTAGCGGGAGCGTTACCTACGAGCAGTACTTC. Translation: CASRRTSGSVTYEQYF.

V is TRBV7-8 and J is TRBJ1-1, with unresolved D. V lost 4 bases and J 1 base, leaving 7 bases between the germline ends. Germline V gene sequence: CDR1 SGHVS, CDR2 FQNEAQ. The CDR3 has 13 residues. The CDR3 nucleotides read TGTGCCAGCAGCTCTACCTCGAACACTGAAGCTTTCTTT. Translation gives CASSSTSNTEAFF.

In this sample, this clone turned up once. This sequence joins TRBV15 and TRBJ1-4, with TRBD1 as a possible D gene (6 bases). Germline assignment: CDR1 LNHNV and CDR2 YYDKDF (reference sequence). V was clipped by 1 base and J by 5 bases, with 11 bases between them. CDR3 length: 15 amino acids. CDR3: CATSRGDTRNEKLFF. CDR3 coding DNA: TGTGCCACCAGCAGAGGGGACACACGAAATGAAAAACTGTTTTTT.

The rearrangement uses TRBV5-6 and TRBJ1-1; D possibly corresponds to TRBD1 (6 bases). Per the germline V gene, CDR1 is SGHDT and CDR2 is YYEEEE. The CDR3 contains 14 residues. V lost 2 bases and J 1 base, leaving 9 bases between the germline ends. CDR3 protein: CASSLGGTNTEAFF. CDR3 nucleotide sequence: TGTGCCAGCAGCTTAGGGGGTACGAACACTGAAGCTTTCTTT.

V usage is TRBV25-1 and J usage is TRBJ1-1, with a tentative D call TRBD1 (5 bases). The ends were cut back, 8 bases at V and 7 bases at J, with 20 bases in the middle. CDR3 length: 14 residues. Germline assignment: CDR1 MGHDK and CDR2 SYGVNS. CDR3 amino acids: CASRSIGVYSEAFF. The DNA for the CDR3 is TGTGCCAGCCGATCAATAGGGGTCTACAGTGAAGCTTTCTTT.

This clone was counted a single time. CDR3 nucleotide sequence: TGTGCCACGACGACGTGGACAGGGGCTCGCACAGATACGCAGTATTTT. Translating it yields CATTTWTGARTDTQYF. The chain links TRBV15 to TRBJ2-3; 9 bases are shared with TRBD1. CDR3 length: 16 amino acids. The V gene's germline CDR1 is LNHNV and CDR2 YYDKDF (reference sequence). V gave up 9 bases and J gave up 1 base; unmatched junction bases: 11.

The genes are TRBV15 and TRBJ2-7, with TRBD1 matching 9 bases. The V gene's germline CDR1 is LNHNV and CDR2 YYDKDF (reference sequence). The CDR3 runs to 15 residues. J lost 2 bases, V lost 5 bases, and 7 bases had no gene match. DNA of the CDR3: TGTGCCACCAGCTCTCCCGGGACAGGGCCCTACGAGCAGTACTTC. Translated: CATSSPGTGPYEQYF.